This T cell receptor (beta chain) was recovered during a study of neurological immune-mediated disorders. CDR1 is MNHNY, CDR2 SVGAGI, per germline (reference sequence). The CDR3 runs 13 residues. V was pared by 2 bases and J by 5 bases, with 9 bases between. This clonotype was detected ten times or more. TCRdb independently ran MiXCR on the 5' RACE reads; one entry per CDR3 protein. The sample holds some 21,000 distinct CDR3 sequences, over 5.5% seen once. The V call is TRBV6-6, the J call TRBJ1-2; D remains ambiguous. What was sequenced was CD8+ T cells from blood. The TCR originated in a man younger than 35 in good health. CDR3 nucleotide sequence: TGTGCCAGCAGTTACCCCATAGGGTATGGCTACACCTTC. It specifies CASSYPIGYGYTF.